This entry lists 28 T cell receptor beta chains sequenced from one sample in a study of blood T cell repertoires in COVID-19. Clones were read by immunoSEQ multiplex PCR, and TCRdb kept only the in-frame ones, dropping some. The profile shows under 40,000 clones, 84% of them singletons. Sequencing was performed on peripheral blood. These receptors were obtained from a man aged 45 to 65 with active or convalescent COVID-19.

The genes are TRBV6-6 and TRBJ2-5; the D gene is possibly TRBD1 (6 bases). Germline V gives CDR1 MNHNY, CDR2 SVGAGI (reference sequence). This CDR3 has 15 amino acids. V was clipped by 0 bases and J by 5 bases, with 13 bases between them. The DNA for the CDR3 is TGTGCCAGCAGTTACTCGACAGGTGGTCTGGAGACCCAGTACTTC. It yields the protein CASSYSTGGLETQYF.

The chain uses TRBV5-6 and TRBJ2-6; D is unresolved. V lost 1 base and J lost 0, with 8 bases in between. Germline CDR1 is SGHDT and CDR2 is YYEEEE. The CDR3 is made up of 16 amino acids. CDR3 loop: CASSLRRSSGANVLTF. The CDR3 bases are TGTGCCAGCAGCTTGAGGCGGAGCTCTGGGGCCAACGTCCTGACTTTC.

The V and J genes are TRBV5-5 and TRBJ2-3; D is uncertain. CDR1 is SGHKS, CDR2 YYEKEE, per germline (reference sequence). The V end was cut by 0 bases, the J end by 2 bases, with 10 bases between. CDR3 size: 15 residues. Written as DNA, the CDR3 is TGTGCCAGCAGCTTGGGTCAGACAAACACAGATACGCAGTATTTT. It is translated as CASSLGQTNTDTQYF. Supplemented by reference TRBV5-5 and TRBJ2-3, the full variable domain reads DAGVTQSPTHLIKTRGQQVTLRCSPISGHKSVSWYQQVLGQGPQFIFQYYEKEERGRGNFPDRFSARQFPNYSSELNVNALLLGDSALYLCASSLGQTNTDTQYFGPGTRLTVL.

The rearrangement joins TRBV20-1 to TRBJ2-7, with 10 positions matching TRBD1. J lost 10 bases, V lost 3 bases, and 6 bases had no gene match. Looked up from germline, CDR1 is DFQATT and CDR2 is SNEGSKA (reference sequence). This CDR3 is 12 amino acids long. DNA for the CDR3: TGCAGTGCTAGTACCGGGACAGGGGAACAGTACTTC. Protein product: CSASTGTGEQYF.

This clone was counted only a few times. The genes are TRBV29-1 and TRBJ1-1; D not resolved. V was cut by 3 bases and J by 7 bases, with 6 bases left in between. The CDR3 contains 10 residues. Per germline, CDR1 SQVTM and CDR2 ANQGSEA. The CDR3 sequence: CSVDGFEAFF. DNA for the CDR3: TGCAGCGTTGACGGTTTTGAAGCTTTCTTT.

This clone came up a few times. The genes are TRBV5-4 and TRBJ1-3; 9 bases fit TRBD1. This CDR3 contains 15 residues. V gave up 4 bases and J gave up 2 bases; unmatched junction bases: 4. The V gene's germline CDR1 is SGHNT and CDR2 YYREEE (reference sequence). Written as DNA, the CDR3 is TGTGCCAGCAGCCAGGACAGGGGAACTGGAAACACCATATATTTT. It specifies CASSQDRGTGNTIYF.

The J gene is TRBJ2-2, the V gene TRBV7-7; weak D call: TRBD2 (5 bases). Germline V gene data show CDR1 as SSHAT and CDR2 as FNYEAQ (reference sequence). V was clipped by 5 bases and J by 3 bases, with 19 bases between them. The CDR3 has 17 residues. CDR3 residues: CASSKKAVVGDTGELFF. CDR3 bases: TGTGCCAGCAGCAAAAAAGCCGTCGTGGGAGACACCGGGGAGCTGTTTTTT.

This CDR3 is CASSGTGKEAFF. The CDR3 DNA reads TGTGCCAGCAGCGGTACAGGGAAAGAAGCTTTCTTT. The chain joins TRBV6-6 to TRBJ1-1, with a possible D match to TRBD1 (6 bases). The germline CDR1 and CDR2 sequences are MNHNY and SVGAGI (reference sequence). V was pared by 6 bases and J by 8 bases, with 13 bases between. The CDR3 runs 12 residues.

This clone appeared once. This chain connects TRBV5-1 to TRBJ1-4; a possible D gene is TRBD1 (5 bases). With 5 bases removed from V and 2 bases from J, the gap between germline ends came to 13 bases. The germline gives CDR1 SGHRS, CDR2 YFSETQ. This CDR3 spans 15 amino acids. CDR3 loop: CASRGQGTTNEKLFF. The CDR3, as DNA: TGCGCCAGCAGGGGGCAGGGTACCACTAATGAAAAACTGTTTTTT.

This chain links TRBV7-9 with TRBJ1-4, with D possibly matching TRBD1 (5 bases). V was cut by 7 bases and J by 8 bases, with 20 bases left in between. Germline lookup yields CDR1 SEHNR and CDR2 FQNEAQ (reference sequence). The CDR3 spans 15 residues. This CDR3 reads CASTLSGGGGEKLFF. The DNA for the CDR3 is TGTGCCAGCACCCTGAGTGGGGGAGGCGGAGAAAAACTGTTTTTT.

The CDR3 reads CASSVVGAGGTDTQYF. The DNA for the CDR3 is TGTGCCAGCAGCGTAGTAGGAGCGGGGGGCACAGATACGCAGTATTTT. This chain connects TRBV9 to TRBJ2-3; 8 nucleotides align to TRBD2. The CDR3 has 16 residues. From germline, CDR1 is SGDLS and CDR2 YYNGEE. The V and J ends lost 0 bases and 1 base, in that order; junction bases with no gene match: 4.

This clone was counted once. The V call is TRBV18, the J call TRBJ2-6; D gene ambiguous. CDR3 size: 16 residues. Germline loops: CDR1 KGHSH, CDR2 LQKENI. Trimming stripped 0 bases from V and 0 bases from J, with 6 bases between. This CDR3 reads CASSPPRSSGANVLTF. The CDR3, as DNA: TGTGCCAGCTCACCACCGCGGAGCTCTGGGGCCAACGTCCTGACTTTC.

CDR3 protein: CASSTQGGFDEQFF. The DNA of the CDR3 is TGTGCCAGTAGTACCCAGGGTGGGTTTGATGAGCAGTTCTTC. The rearrangement links TRBV19 to TRBJ2-1, with D maybe TRBD1 (5 bases). The CDR3 runs 14 residues. Trimming left V 4 bases short and J 8 bases short, with 15 bases between. The germline CDR1 and CDR2 sequences are LNHDA and SQIVND (reference sequence).

The rearrangement joins TRBV12-3 or TRBV12-4 to TRBJ2-3, with D possibly matching TRBD2 (5 bases). The CDR3 sequence is 13 residues long. Trimming stripped 7 bases from V and 2 bases from J, with 10 bases between. CDR3 nucleotide sequence: TGTGCCAGCACAGACTATCTCACAGATACGCAGTATTTT. It specifies CASTDYLTDTQYF.

This chain joins TRBV18 and TRBJ2-3; 9 bases are shared with TRBD1. The CDR3 is made up of 15 amino acids. Trimming at V came to 4 bases and at J to 6 bases, leaving 8 bases not matched to a gene. Germline V gene sequence: CDR1 KGHSH, CDR2 LQKENI. In DNA, the CDR3 is TGTGCCAGCTCACGACGGACAGGGGAGGGGGATACGCAGTATTTT. Protein sequence: CASSRRTGEGDTQYF.

In nucleotides, the CDR3 is TGTGCCAGCAGCACCCCCCCGGGACTAGCGGGATACGAGCAGTTCTTC. Protein sequence: CASSTPPGLAGYEQFF. This chain joins TRBV9 and TRBJ2-1; 13 nucleotides align to TRBD2. The CDR3 is 16 residues long. Germline V gene lookup returns CDR1 SGDLS and CDR2 YYNGEE. Trimming removed 4 bases from V and 10 bases from J; junction bases left unmatched: 11.

The V and J genes are TRBV10-3 and TRBJ1-2; 10 bases match TRBD1. V lost 2 bases and J lost 4; bases outside the gene matches: 4. This CDR3 has 15 residues. CDR1 is ENHRY and CDR2 is SYGVKD in the germline V gene. CDR3 sequence (DNA): TGTGCCATCAGTGAGGGACAGGGGGTTAGCTATGGCTACACCTTC. This encodes CAISEGQGVSYGYTF.

The chain recombines TRBV6-5 with TRBJ2-5; unclear D gene. The ends were cut back, 0 bases at V and 4 bases at J, with 15 bases in the middle. The CDR3 is 16 amino acids. The germline V gene has CDR1 MNHEY and CDR2 SVGAGI. The chain's CDR3 is CASSYSELPVVETQYF. Written as DNA, the CDR3 is TGTGCCAGCAGTTACTCCGAACTACCGGTAGTAGAGACCCAGTACTTC.

This clone has a handful of counts. J is TRBJ2-2 and V is TRBV7-9; 8 bases map to TRBD1. The length of the CDR3 is 17 residues. The germline CDR1 and CDR2 sequences are SEHNR and FQNEAQ (reference sequence). The V segment lost 6 bases and the J segment 2 bases; nucleotides outside the gene matches: 11. CDR3 protein: CASRGSSGQANTGELFF. CDR3 sequence (DNA): TGTGCCAGCAGGGGAAGTTCGGGACAGGCAAACACCGGGGAGCTGTTTTTT.

The chain uses TRBV10-3 and TRBJ1-2; a weak D match, TRBD1 (6 bases). Trimming removed 7 bases at V and 4 bases at J, with 10 bases between. This CDR3 has 12 amino acids. CDR1 ENHRY and CDR2 SYGVKD come from the germline V gene. CDR3 in DNA: TGTGCCATCACTTCGACAGGCTATGGCTACACCTTC. It encodes CAITSTGYGYTF.

The rearrangement uses TRBV5-6 and TRBJ1-4; 7 bases agree with TRBD1. The CDR3 sequence is 15 residues long. V shed 5 bases, J shed 7 bases, and the junction held 11 bases outside the gene matches. Germline CDR1 reads SGHDT; CDR2 reads YYEEEE. The CDR3 sequence: CASSSLYRGSEKLFF. The CDR3 coding sequence is TGTGCCAGCAGTTCCCTGTACAGGGGCAGTGAAAAACTGTTTTTT. The full variable domain, completed using reference TRBV5-6 and TRBJ1-4, is DAGVTQSPTHLIKTRGQQVTLRCSPKSGHDTVSWYQQALGQGPQFIFQYYEEEERQRGNFPDRFSGHQFPNYSSELNVNALLLGDSALYLCASSSLYRGSEKLFFGSGTQLSVL.

The chain links TRBV27 to TRBJ2-7; 8 bases map to TRBD1. Per germline, CDR1 MNHEY and CDR2 SMNVEV (reference sequence). CDR3 length: 14 residues. V gave up 3 bases and J gave up 4 bases; unmatched junction bases: 5. The CDR3 protein is CASSLGQEFYEQYF. CDR3 bases: TGTGCCAGCAGTTTGGGACAGGAGTTTTACGAGCAGTACTTC.

The V call is TRBV6-5, the J call TRBJ2-5, with D tentatively TRBD2 (6 bases). The CDR3 has 15 residues. Germline V gene lookup returns CDR1 MNHEY and CDR2 SVGAGI. The V and J ends lost 5 bases and 5 bases respectively, with 18 bases between them. CDR3 bases: TGTGCCAGCAGTCCTTCGACAGTTCGGGGGGAGACCCAGTACTTC. Translation: CASSPSTVRGETQYF.

The CDR3 DNA reads TGTGCCAGCAGCCCGGAAGCGGGGGGGCTGGGTGAGCAGTTCTTC. It yields the protein CASSPEAGGLGEQFF. This chain connects TRBV3-1 (or the pseudogene TRBV3-2) to TRBJ2-1; TRBD2 aligns across 10 bases. Germline V CDR1 and CDR2: LGHDT, YNNKEL (reference sequence). The CDR3 contains 15 residues. V lost 4 bases, J lost 9 bases, and 9 bases stayed unmatched.

This chain uses TRBV13 with TRBJ1-2; D is unclear. The germline V and J ends were trimmed by 0 bases and 5 bases, with 10 bases remaining between them. The CDR3 runs 14 residues. The germline V gene encodes CDR1 PRHDT and CDR2 FYEKMQ (reference sequence). As DNA, the CDR3 is TGTGCCAGCAGCTTAGGGTCAGGAACTTATGGCTACACCTTC. It yields the protein CASSLGSGTYGYTF.

This chain uses TRBV7-2 with TRBJ2-2, with TRBD1 matching over 7 bases. Trimming took 2 bases from V and 4 from J; bases not matched to a gene: 7. Germline V gene data show CDR1 as SGHTA and CDR2 as FQGNSA. CDR3 length: 16 amino acids. The CDR3 DNA reads as TGTGCCAGCAGCTTAAAAGGGACAGCTCTCACCGGGGAGCTGTTTTTT. Translated, it gives CASSLKGTALTGELFF.

This clone has only a few counts. V gene TRBV19 combines with J gene TRBJ1-6; the match to TRBD1 covers 8 bases. CDR3 length: 15 amino acids. Germline loops: CDR1 LNHDA, CDR2 SQIVND (reference sequence). J lost 5 bases, V lost 8 bases, and 8 bases had no gene match. DNA of the CDR3: TGTGCCAGTCGGACAGGGCCGACGGATAATTCACCCCTCCACTTT. Its protein product is CASRTGPTDNSPLHF.

The rearrangement uses TRBV20-1 and TRBJ2-7, with 11 positions matching TRBD2. Germline V gene sequence: CDR1 DFQATT, CDR2 SNEGSKA (reference sequence). J gave up 0 bases and V 3 bases, and 7 bases lay outside the gene matches. The CDR3 has 16 residues. The CDR3: CSASFASGGISYEQYF. CDR3 coding DNA: TGCAGTGCTAGTTTCGCTAGCGGGGGGATCTCCTACGAGCAGTACTTC.